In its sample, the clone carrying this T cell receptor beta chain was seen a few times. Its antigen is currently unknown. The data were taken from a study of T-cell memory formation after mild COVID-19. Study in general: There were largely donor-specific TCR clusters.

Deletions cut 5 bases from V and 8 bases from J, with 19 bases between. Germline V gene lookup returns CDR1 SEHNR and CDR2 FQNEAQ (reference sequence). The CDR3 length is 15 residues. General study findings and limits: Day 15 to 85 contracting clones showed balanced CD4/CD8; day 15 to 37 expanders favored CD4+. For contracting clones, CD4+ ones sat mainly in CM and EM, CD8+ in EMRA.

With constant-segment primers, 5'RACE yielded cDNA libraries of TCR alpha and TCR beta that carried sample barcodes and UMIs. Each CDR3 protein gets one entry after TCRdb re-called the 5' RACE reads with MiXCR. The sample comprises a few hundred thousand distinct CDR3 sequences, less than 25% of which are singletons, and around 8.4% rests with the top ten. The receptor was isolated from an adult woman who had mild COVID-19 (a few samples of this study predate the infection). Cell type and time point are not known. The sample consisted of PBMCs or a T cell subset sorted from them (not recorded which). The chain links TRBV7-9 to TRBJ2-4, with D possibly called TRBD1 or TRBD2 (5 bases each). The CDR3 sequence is CASSPPLSGRDIQYF. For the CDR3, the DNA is TGTGCCAGCAGCCCCCCACTTTCGGGGCGGGACATTCAGTACTTC. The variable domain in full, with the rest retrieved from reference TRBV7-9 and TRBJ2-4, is DTGVSQNPRHKITKRGQNVTFRCDPISEHNRLYWYRQTLGQGPEFLTYFQNEAQLEKSRLLSDRFSAERPKGSFSTLEIQRTEQGDSAMYLCASSPPLSGRDIQYFGAGTRLSVL.